What follows are 21 T cell receptor beta chains derived from one specimen sequenced in a study of T-cell reconstitution after alpha-beta-depleted transplantation in children. Unique molecular identifiers were incorporated during preparation of the TCRbeta library. One entry per CDR3 protein results from TCRdb running MiXCR on the PCR reads. The table lists 19,000 or so distinct CDR3 sequences, under 15% of them singletons. Sequenced material: PBMCs, mostly from graft donor cells, taken 60 days after TCRalphabeta/CD19-depleted stem cell transplant. These TCRs come from a female patient aged 2-15 years who had a stem cell transplant for congenital amegakaryocytic thrombocytopenia, so the T cells may come from the graft donor.

This clonotype is termed medium-sized. The chain employs TRBV10-3 and TRBJ2-1; tentatively, D is TRBD1 (6 bases). V lost 0 bases and J 0 bases, leaving 15 bases between the germline ends. CDR1 is ENHRY and CDR2 is SYGVKD in the germline V gene. The CDR3 has 18 residues. CDR3 bases: TGTGCCATCAGTGAGTCGATCTGGAGAGGGGGCTCCTACAATGAGCAGTTCTTC. Encoded protein: CAISESIWRGGSYNEQFF.

This clonotype was counted many times. The V gene is TRBV7-3, the J gene TRBJ2-2; D tentatively fits TRBD1 or TRBD2 (5 bases each). Trimming stripped 3 bases from V and 6 bases from J, with 8 bases between. The CDR3 has 13 amino acids. Germline V gene sequence: CDR1 SGHTA, CDR2 FQGTGA. The DNA for the CDR3 is TGTGCCAGCAGCTTTAGGGGAGCCGGGGAGCTGTTTTTT. Amino acids: CASSFRGAGELFF.

This clonotype came up many times. CDR3 in amino acids: CASSSLAGASTDTQYF. DNA of the CDR3: TGTGCCAGCAGTTCACTAGCGGGGGCTAGCACAGATACGCAGTATTTT. This sequence joins TRBV6-6 and TRBJ2-3, with 11 nucleotides matching TRBD2. The length of the CDR3 is 16 residues. After removal of 4 bases from V and 0 bases from J, the junction contained 3 bases not matched to a gene. Germline values: CDR1 MNHNY, CDR2 SVGAGI (reference sequence).

Ten or more counts support this clonotype. The gene calls are TRBV11-2 and TRBJ2-1, with TRBD2 identical over 12 bases. Trimming at V came to 4 bases and at J to 5 bases, leaving 6 bases not matched to a gene. The CDR3 contains 16 residues. Germline CDR1 is SGHAT and CDR2 is FQNNGV. For the CDR3, the DNA is TGTGCCAGCAGCTCACATGGACTAGCGGGAAACAATGAGCAGTTCTTC. Translating gives CASSSHGLAGNNEQFF.

This clonotype is medium-sized by share. The rearrangement uses TRBV20-1 and TRBJ1-2; no clear D. The CDR3 runs 13 residues. Germline V gives CDR1 DFQATT, CDR2 SNEGSKA (reference sequence). The V and J ends lost 0 bases and 3 bases respectively, with 8 bases between them. The DNA of the CDR3 is TGCAGTGCTAGAGACCGAGCCTACTATGGCTACACCTTC. It encodes CSARDRAYYGYTF.

This clonotype was recorded at least ten times. The chain carries TRBV5-1 and TRBJ2-3; no definite D call. The germline V gene encodes CDR1 SGHRS and CDR2 YFSETQ. This CDR3 is built from 14 residues. With 1 base removed from V and 6 bases from J, the gap between germline ends came to 12 bases. This chain's CDR3 is CASSLIAARDTQYF. In DNA form, the CDR3 reads TGCGCCAGCAGCTTGATTGCGGCTCGCGATACGCAGTATTTT.

This clonotype showed up many times. J is TRBJ2-5 and V is TRBV11-2; D uncertain. The CDR3 totals 11 residues. Germline V gene data show CDR1 as SGHAT and CDR2 as FQNNGV. V was clipped by 2 bases and J by 9 bases, with 7 bases between them. In DNA form, the CDR3 reads TGTGCCAGCAGCTTATTTAGTCCCCAGTACTTC. Translation: CASSLFSPQYF.

This clonotype was seen repeatedly, ten times or more. The chain combines TRBV5-1 with TRBJ2-6; no clear D. There are 15 residues in the CDR3. The germline V and J ends were trimmed by 4 bases and 0 bases, with 8 bases remaining between them. In germline, CDR1 is SGHRS, CDR2 YFSETQ. The CDR3 DNA sequence: TGCGCCAGCAGCCAGTCCCGCTCTGGGGCCAACGTCCTGACTTTC. It codes for CASSQSRSGANVLTF.

This clonotype was counted at least ten times. The V gene is TRBV20-1, the J gene TRBJ2-7; D not certain. CDR3 length: 15 residues. V shed 3 bases and J shed 4 bases, with 19 bases lying between them. In germline, CDR1 is DFQATT, CDR2 SNEGSKA (reference sequence). DNA of the CDR3: TGCAGTGCTAGCCCCCGCGCGGCACGATTATACGAGCAGTACTTC. Protein product: CSASPRAARLYEQYF.

This clonotype showed up many times. The chain is built from TRBV9 and TRBJ2-3; D not resolved. The V and J ends lost 0 bases and 7 bases respectively, with 9 bases between them. CDR3 size: 13 residues. From germline, CDR1 is SGDLS and CDR2 YYNGEE. CDR3 sequence reads: CASSVDSGYTQYF. CDR3 bases: TGTGCCAGCAGCGTAGATAGTGGCTATACGCAGTATTTT.

The sample holds many counts of this clonotype. CDR3 DNA sequence: TGCAGTGCTCATTCCCAGCGGGGGAACTTCTACGAGCAGTACTTC. It specifies CSAHSQRGNFYEQYF. The J gene is TRBJ2-7, the V gene TRBV20-1; 8 bases agree with TRBD2. V was pared by 5 bases and J by 3 bases, with 12 bases of the junction left unmatched. The CDR3 loop spans 15 amino acids. Germline-derived CDR1 and CDR2 are DFQATT and SNEGSKA (reference sequence).

In this sample, this clonotype turned up many times. The chain recombines TRBV5-1 with TRBJ1-2; TRBD1 agrees at 8 bases. The CDR3 runs 15 residues. Trimming at V came to 5 bases and at J to 4 bases, leaving 10 bases not matched to a gene. In germline, CDR1 is SGHRS, CDR2 YFSETQ. The CDR3: CASRETGATGYGYTF. In DNA form, the CDR3 reads TGCGCCAGCAGGGAGACAGGGGCCACCGGCTATGGCTACACCTTC.

This clonotype occurred many times. The J gene is TRBJ2-5, the V gene TRBV13; 13 bases map to TRBD2. V lost 4 bases, J lost 6 bases, and 8 bases stayed unmatched. CDR1 and CDR2 (germline): PRHDT, FYEKMQ (reference sequence). The CDR3 loop spans 16 amino acids. The CDR3 nucleotides are TGTGCCAGCAGCTCATACGGACTAGCGGGAGTCCAGACCCAGTACTTC. Translating it yields CASSSYGLAGVQTQYF.

This clonotype is medium-sized (0.01 to 0.1%) in the sample. The chain has TRBV7-9 and TRBJ2-7; the D gene is possibly TRBD1 (5 bases). The CDR3 covers 14 residues. Trimming removed 2 bases from V and 10 bases from J, with 18 bases in between. Germline V gene lookup returns CDR1 SEHNR and CDR2 FQNEAQ (reference sequence). The CDR3 reads CASSLSQTVLIQYF. The CDR3 DNA is TGTGCCAGCAGCTTATCCCAGACAGTGCTTATCCAGTACTTC.

V usage is TRBV10-2 and J usage is TRBJ2-7; 8 nucleotides align to TRBD1. The V and J ends lost 6 bases and 5 bases, in that order; junction bases with no gene match: 6. Germline CDR1 is WSHSY and CDR2 is SAAADI. This CDR3 is 13 amino acids long. DNA of the CDR3: TGCGCCAGCAGGGACAGGGCTTTGAACGAGCAGTACGTC. It codes for CASRDRALNEQYV.

This clonotype has just a few counts. A junction boundary mismatches the germline segment, possibly from a read error. This sequence joins TRBV20-1 and TRBJ2-3, with no clear D. There are 17 residues in the CDR3. Germline V gene data show CDR1 as DFQATT and CDR2 as SNEGSKA (reference sequence). As DNA, the CDR3 is TGCTGTGCTAGAGCCCCGGGCGCAGCGACTTTCCCAGATACGCAGTATTTT. It translates to CCARAPGAATFPDTQYF.

In this sample, this clonotype turned up many times. The chain employs TRBV5-1 and TRBJ2-6; D perhaps matches TRBD1 (6 bases). Germline CDR1 and CDR2: SGHRS and YFSETQ. This CDR3 has 16 amino acids. The V end was cut by 7 bases, the J end by 0 bases, with 14 bases between. The CDR3 sequence: CASWGLHGSGANVLTF. The CDR3 nucleotides read TGCGCCAGCTGGGGGCTCCATGGCTCTGGGGCCAACGTCCTGACTTTC. Based on the CDR3 plus reference TRBV5-1 and TRBJ2-6, the full variable domain is KAGVTQTPRYLIKTRGQQVTLSCSPISGHRSVSWYQQTPGQGLQFLFEYFSETQRNKGNFPGRFSGRQFSNSRSEMNVSTLELGDSALYLCASWGLHGSGANVLTFGAGSRLTVL.

This clonotype was seen many times. The V and J genes are TRBV10-3 and TRBJ2-7, with TRBD2 matching 14 bases. The CDR3 totals 14 residues. Germline-derived CDR1 and CDR2 are ENHRY and SYGVKD. With 6 bases clipped from V and 5 bases from J, the junction kept 3 bases outside the gene matches. Here the CDR3 reads CAIRGTSGSHEQYF. In DNA form, the CDR3 reads TGTGCCATCAGGGGGACTAGCGGGAGCCACGAGCAGTACTTC.

The chain is built from TRBV11-3 and TRBJ2-5; D remains unclear. Per germline, CDR1 SGHNT and CDR2 YENEEA. V lost 4 bases and J lost 5, with 14 bases in between. The CDR3 length is 14 residues. CDR3: CASSSRPQGETQYF. CDR3 nucleotides: TGTGCCAGCAGCTCCAGGCCTCAAGGGGAGACCCAGTACTTC.

This clonotype was detected ten times or more. This chain joins TRBV6-2 or TRBV6-3 and TRBJ2-1, with D unresolved. V was trimmed by 5 bases and J by 4 bases, leaving 9 bases between them. The CDR3 runs to 13 residues. CDR1 and CDR2 from the germline V gene are MNHEY and SVGEGT. The chain's CDR3 is CASSLDTYNEQFF. The CDR3 bases are TGTGCCAGCAGTCTCGACACGTACAATGAGCAGTTCTTC.

This clonotype occurred many times. The rearrangement uses TRBV12-3 or TRBV12-4 and TRBJ2-7; D uncertain. Trimming shortened V by 3 bases and J by 5 bases, and 8 bases separated the two germline ends. CDR3 length equals 12 residues. In nucleotides, the CDR3 is TGTGCCAGCAGTTTGGTGTCTAACGAGCAGTACTTC. Its translation: CASSLVSNEQYF.